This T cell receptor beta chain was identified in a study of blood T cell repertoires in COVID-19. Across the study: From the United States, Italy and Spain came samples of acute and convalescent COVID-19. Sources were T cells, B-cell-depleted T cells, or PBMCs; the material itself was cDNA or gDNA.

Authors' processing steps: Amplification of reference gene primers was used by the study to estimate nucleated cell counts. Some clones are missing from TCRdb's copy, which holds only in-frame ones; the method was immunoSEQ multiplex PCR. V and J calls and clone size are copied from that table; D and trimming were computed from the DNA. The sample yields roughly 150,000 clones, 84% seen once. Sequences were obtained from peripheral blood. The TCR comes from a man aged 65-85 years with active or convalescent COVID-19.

CDR3 coding DNA: TGTGCCAGCTCACCCGTTGACAGGGGTAGCTACACCTTC. Its translation: CASSPVDRGSYTF. The chain joins TRBV18 to TRBJ1-2, with 8 positions matching TRBD1. The CDR3 contains 13 residues. The V segment lost 3 bases and the J segment 9 bases; nucleotides outside the gene matches: 6. Germline V gene data show CDR1 as KGHSH and CDR2 as LQKENI.